The subject of this entry is one TCR beta chain. The antigen this receptor binds is unknown. No much larger clonotype is one base removed from it; base qualities were not supplied. From the cysteine through the phenylalanine, the CDR3 covers 14 amino acids. Only the CDR3 DNA is retained, 42 bases long and in frame from the first base. V is clipped by 4 bases and J by 5 bases, and the sequence between their germline boundaries is 14 bases long. Receptor amplification or capture employed 5' RACE. The sequencer was an Illumina HiSeq 2500. A second roughly 6 to 11 cycle PCR used a sample-barcoded 5' primer and a J-beta primer mix. A unique molecular identifier was introduced onto each TCR beta cDNA molecule by a template-switch 5' adaptor carrying 12 random nucleotides. Each sample yielded at least 3 million CDR3-containing paired-end reads. First-strand cDNA synthesis was performed from all RNA using the Mint cDNA synthesis kit, with priming by a TRBC-specific oligonucleotide. After uracil-DNA glycosylase treatment, a first 18-cycle PCR used universal primers M1SS and BC2_uni_R on all cDNA. The paper's processing steps were these. Each sample was normalized by randomly selecting 1 million high-quality reads, each carrying a distinct molecular identifier. Reads with shared molecular identifiers were discarded instead of being binned into consensus sequences. MiTCR, with a Q25 quality threshold and the strictest error-elimination algorithm, was used for CDR3 identification, clonotype clustering and error correction. A nonparametric unseen species model with Euler transformation was used to estimate a lower bound on total TCR beta diversity. TCRdb reanalyzed the raw reads on its own, using fastp at Q25 for trimming and MiXCR for clone calling, and kept in-frame beta chains. Each entry merges the rows of one CDR3 protein and shows their most common DNA and genes. The V and J calls were determined by TCRdb, not by the authors. The sample table shows 1.5 million or so distinct CDR3 sequences, and 42% are seen once. The ten largest make up roughly 7.7% of the sample.

This specimen comes from a study of blood T cells in healthy people across ages (dated by TCRdb to 2013 to 2016). Some background on the complete study: Template switching captured roughly one uniquely barcoded TCR beta cDNA molecule per two T cells in model experiments. The donors were split into four age groups: young (average about 15 years), middle-aged (around 37), aged (over 55) and long-lived (about 82). For two donors (one aged 18 to 29 and one aged 80 or older), the study analyzed two additional independent replicas of 1 million unique cDNA reads from the same blood draw. To avoid experimental bias, donors of different ages were randomly spread across the sequencing lanes. To track age-related changes in TCR beta repertoire diversity, the study relied on deep sequencing normalized with unique cDNA molecular identifiers.

Beyond this particular receptor, the publication reports: Because the CMV infection status of the donors was unknown, age-related changes in expanded clonotypes may potentially have been confounded. Observed TCR beta diversity per million T cells fell roughly linearly with age, and a significant reduction was already apparent by age about 38. Compared with the aged group, more naive CD4+ T cells, fewer expanded clones and increased TCR diversity were shown by the long-lived group, suggesting age selection. Bulk unsorted PBMC profiling prevented conclusive comparison of naive and antigen-experienced compartments. Estimates of total diversity based on one million sequenced T cells were considered lower bounds and underestimates. There was a strong correlation between observed TCR beta diversity and the percentage of naive T cells measured by flow cytometry.

Donors were about 36 systemically healthy Caucasian individuals from Russia aged 6 to 90 years. Each donor gave approximately 10 milliliters of peripheral blood, collected into EDTA-treated Vacutainer tubes. Ficoll-Paque density-gradient centrifugation was used to isolate PBMCs, with at least 6.5 million per sample. Trizol reagent was used to extract total RNA from PBMCs, with at least 5 micrograms per sample. For every donor, an aliquot of PBMCs went through flow cytometry to measure the percentages of naive CD45RAhigh/CD27high T cells. The chain links TRBV12-3 or TRBV12-4 with TRBJ1-1; tentative D gene TRBD1, with 5 bases matching. The clonotype was recovered from a woman under 30 in good health. The sequenced sample was blood. In nucleotide form, the sequence is TGTGCCAGCAGTTGGGTTGGGGAGGGGACTGAAGCTTTCTTT. Translated, this is CASSWVGEGTEAFF.